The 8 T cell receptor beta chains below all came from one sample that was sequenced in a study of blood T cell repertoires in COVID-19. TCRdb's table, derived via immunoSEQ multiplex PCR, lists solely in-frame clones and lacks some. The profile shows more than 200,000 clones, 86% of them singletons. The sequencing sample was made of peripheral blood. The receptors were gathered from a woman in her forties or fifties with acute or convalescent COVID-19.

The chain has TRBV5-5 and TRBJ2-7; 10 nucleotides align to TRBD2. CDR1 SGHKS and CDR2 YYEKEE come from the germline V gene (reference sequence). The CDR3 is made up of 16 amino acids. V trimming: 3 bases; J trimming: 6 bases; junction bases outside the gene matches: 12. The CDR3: CASSSQWSGGALEQYF. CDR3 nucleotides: TGTGCCAGCAGCTCGCAGTGGAGCGGGGGGGCTCTCGAGCAGTACTTC.

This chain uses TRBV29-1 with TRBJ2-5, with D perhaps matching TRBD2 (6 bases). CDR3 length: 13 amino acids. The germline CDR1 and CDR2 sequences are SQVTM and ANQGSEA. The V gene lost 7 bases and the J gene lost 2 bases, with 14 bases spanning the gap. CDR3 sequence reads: CSGTGTLQETQYF. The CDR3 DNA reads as TGCAGCGGTACCGGGACTCTACAAGAGACCCAGTACTTC.

The CDR3 sequence is CSVGTAGRADTQYF. CDR3 nucleotide sequence: TGCAGCGTGGGGACTGCGGGAAGGGCAGATACGCAGTATTTT. The chain recombines TRBV29-1 with TRBJ2-3; D possibly corresponds to TRBD2 (6 bases). V shed 6 bases and J shed 4 bases, with 17 bases lying between them. The CDR3 consists of 14 residues. In germline, CDR1 is SQVTM, CDR2 ANQGSEA.

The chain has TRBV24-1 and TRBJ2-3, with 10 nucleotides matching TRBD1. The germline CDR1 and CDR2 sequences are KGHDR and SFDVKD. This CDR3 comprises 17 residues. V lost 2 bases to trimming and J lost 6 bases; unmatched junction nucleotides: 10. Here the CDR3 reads CATSDSWTGGVLDTQYF. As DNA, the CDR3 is TGTGCCACCAGTGATTCCTGGACAGGGGGTGTACTGGATACGCAGTATTTT.

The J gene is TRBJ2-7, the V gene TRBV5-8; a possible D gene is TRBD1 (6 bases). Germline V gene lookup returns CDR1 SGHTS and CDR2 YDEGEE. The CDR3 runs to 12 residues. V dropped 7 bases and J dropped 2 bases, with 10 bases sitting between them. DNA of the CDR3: TGTGCCAGCTGGGACAACGCCTACGAGCAGTACTTC. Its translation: CASWDNAYEQYF.

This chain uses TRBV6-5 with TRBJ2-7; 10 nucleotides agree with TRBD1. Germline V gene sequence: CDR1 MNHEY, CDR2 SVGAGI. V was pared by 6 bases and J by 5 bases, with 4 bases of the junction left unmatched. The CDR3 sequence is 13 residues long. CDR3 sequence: CASSRDRGHEQYF. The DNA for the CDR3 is TGTGCCAGCAGCCGGGACAGGGGCCACGAGCAGTACTTC.

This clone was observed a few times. Here the CDR3 reads CASSERSGGSYEQYF. CDR3 in DNA: TGTGCCAGCAGTGAACGGTCAGGGGGCTCCTACGAGCAGTACTTC. This chain connects TRBV2 to TRBJ2-7, with TRBD1 identical over 7 bases. Germline CDR1 is SNHLY and CDR2 is FYNNEI. The CDR3 extends over 15 amino acids. V trimming: 2 bases; J trimming: 0 bases; junction bases outside the gene matches: 4.

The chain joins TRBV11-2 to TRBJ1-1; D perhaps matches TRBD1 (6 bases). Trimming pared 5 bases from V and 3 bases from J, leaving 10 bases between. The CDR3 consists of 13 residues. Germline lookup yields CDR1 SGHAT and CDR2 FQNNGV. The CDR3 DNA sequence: TGTGCCAGCAGCCGCGCAGGGGACACTGAAGCTTTCTTT. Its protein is CASSRAGDTEAFF. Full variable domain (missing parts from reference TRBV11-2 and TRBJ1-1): EAGVAQSPRYKIIEKRQSVAFWCNPISGHATLYWYQQILGQGPKLLIQFQNNGVVDDSQLPKDRFSAERLKGVDSTLKIQPAKLEDSAVYLCASSRAGDTEAFFGQGTRLTVV.